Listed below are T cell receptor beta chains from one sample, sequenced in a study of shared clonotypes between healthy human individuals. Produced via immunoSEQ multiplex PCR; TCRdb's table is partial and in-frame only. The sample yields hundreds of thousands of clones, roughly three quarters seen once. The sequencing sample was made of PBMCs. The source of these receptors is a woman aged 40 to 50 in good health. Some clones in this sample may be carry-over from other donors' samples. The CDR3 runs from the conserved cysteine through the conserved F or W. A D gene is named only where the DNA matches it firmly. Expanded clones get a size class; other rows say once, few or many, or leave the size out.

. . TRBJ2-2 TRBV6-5 TGTGCCAGCAGTTACCTTGGGGGACCCGGGGAGCTGTTTTTT CASSYLGGPGELFF
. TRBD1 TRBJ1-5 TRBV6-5 TGTGCCAGCAGTGGGACAGGGAATAGCAATCAGCCCCAGCATTTT CASSGTGNSNQPQHF
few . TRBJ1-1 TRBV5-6 TGTGCCAGCAACCCCGAAGGGAGGGCCAGGACTGAAGCTTTCTTT CASNPEGRARTEAFF
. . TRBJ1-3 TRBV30 TGTGCCTGGAGCCTCGGGTTAAGCTCTGGAAACACCATATATTTT CAWSLGLSSGNTIYF
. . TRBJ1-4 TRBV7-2 TGTGCCAGCAGCTTCTCCAGGGATGCTAATGAAAAACTGTTTTTT CASSFSRDANEKLFF
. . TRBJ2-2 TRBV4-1 TGCGCCAGCAGCCTGCGCATCCGGCAAGACACCGGGGAGCTGTTTTTT CASSLRIRQDTGELFF
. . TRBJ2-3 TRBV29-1 TGCAGCGGGCGGGGAGGCAGAACAGATACGCAGTATTTT CSGRGGRTDTQYF
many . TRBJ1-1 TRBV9 TGTGCCAGCAGTCGTCAGGGAGGTGAAGCTTTCTTT CASSRQGGEAFF
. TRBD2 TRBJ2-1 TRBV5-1 TGCGCCAGCAGCCGGACTAGCGGGGTCTCCTACAATGAGCAGTTCTTC CASSRTSGVSYNEQFF
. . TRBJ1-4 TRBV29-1 TGCAGCGTTGGGAATTTGGCGGCAGGGGAGGATGAAAAACTGTTTTTT CSVGNLAAGEDEKLFF
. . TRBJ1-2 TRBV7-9 TGTGCCAGCAGCTTAGGGGGACAAACGGATGGCTACACCTTC CASSLGGQTDGYTF
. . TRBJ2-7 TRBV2 TGTGCCAGCAGTGAAGCTTACGAGCAGTACTTC CASSEAYEQYF
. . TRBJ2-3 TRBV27 TGTGCCAGCGGGAGTTCGGCAGATACGCAGTATTTT CASGSSADTQYF
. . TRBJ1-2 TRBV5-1 TGCGCCAGCAGCTCGGAGTGGGGGGTCTATGGCTACACCTTC CASSSEWGVYGYTF
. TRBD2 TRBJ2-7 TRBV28 TGTGCCAGCAGTTCCCTGACTAGCGGGAGTTACGAGCAGTACTTC CASSSLTSGSYEQYF
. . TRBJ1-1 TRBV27 TGTGCCAGCCGCCCTAGATCGGTGAGGGACACTGAAGCTTTCTTT CASRPRSVRDTEAFF
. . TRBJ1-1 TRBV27 TGTGCCAGCAGTTTGGCGGCGAGCGGCATGACTGAAGCTTTCTTT CASSLAASGMTEAFF
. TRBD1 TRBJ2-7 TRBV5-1 TGCGCCAGCAGCTTGGGGACAGGTGACACCTACGAGCAGTACTTC CASSLGTGDTYEQYF
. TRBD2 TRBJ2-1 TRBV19 TGTGCCAGTAGTATAGCGGGACTAGATTACAATGAGCAGTTCTTC CASSIAGLDYNEQFF